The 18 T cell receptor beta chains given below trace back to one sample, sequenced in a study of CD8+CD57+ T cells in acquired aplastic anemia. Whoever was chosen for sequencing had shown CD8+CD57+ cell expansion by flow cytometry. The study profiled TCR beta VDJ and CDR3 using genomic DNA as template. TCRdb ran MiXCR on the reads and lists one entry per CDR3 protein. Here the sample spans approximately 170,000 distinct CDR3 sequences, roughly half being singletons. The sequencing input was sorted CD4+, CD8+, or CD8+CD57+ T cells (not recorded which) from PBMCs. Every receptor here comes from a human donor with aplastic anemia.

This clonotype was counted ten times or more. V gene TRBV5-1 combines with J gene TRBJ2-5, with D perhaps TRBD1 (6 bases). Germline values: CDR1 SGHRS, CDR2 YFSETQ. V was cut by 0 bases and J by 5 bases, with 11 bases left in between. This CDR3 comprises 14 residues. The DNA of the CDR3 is TGCGCCAGCAGCTTGGTTCAGGGGATGGAGACCCAGTACTTC. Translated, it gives CASSLVQGMETQYF.

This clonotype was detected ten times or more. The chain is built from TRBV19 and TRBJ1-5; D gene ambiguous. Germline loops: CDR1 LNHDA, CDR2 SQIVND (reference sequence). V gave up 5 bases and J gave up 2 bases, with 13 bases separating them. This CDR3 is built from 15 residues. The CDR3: CASSYQGGRNQPQHF. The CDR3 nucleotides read TGTGCCAGTAGTTACCAAGGTGGGCGCAATCAGCCCCAGCATTTT. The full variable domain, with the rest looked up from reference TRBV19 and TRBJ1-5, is DGGITQSPKYLFRKEGQNVTLSCEQNLNHDAMYWYRQDPGQGLRLIYYSQIVNDFQKGDIAEGYSVSREKKESFPLTVTSAQKNPTAFYLCASSYQGGRNQPQHFGDGTRLSIL.

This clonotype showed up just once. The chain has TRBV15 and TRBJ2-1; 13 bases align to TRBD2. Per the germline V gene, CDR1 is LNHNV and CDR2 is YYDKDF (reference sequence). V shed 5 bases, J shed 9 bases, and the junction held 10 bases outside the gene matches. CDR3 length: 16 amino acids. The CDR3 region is CATSGPGLAGLFEQFF. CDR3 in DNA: TGTGCCACCAGCGGTCCGGGACTAGCGGGACTATTTGAGCAGTTCTTC.

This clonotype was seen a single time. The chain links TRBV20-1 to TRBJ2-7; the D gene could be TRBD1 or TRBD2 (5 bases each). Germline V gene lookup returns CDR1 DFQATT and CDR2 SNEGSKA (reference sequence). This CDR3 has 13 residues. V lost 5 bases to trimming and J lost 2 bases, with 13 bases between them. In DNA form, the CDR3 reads TGCAGTGCTCGACCGGGACGGACCTACGAGCAGTACTTC. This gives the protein CSARPGRTYEQYF.

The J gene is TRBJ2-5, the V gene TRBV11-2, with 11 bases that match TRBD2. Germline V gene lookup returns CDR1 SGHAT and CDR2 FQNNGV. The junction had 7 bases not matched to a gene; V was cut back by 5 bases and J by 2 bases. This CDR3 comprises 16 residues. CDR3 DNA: TGTGCCAGCAGCGTCCTAGCGGGGGGTCGACAAGAGACCCAGTACTTC. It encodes CASSVLAGGRQETQYF.

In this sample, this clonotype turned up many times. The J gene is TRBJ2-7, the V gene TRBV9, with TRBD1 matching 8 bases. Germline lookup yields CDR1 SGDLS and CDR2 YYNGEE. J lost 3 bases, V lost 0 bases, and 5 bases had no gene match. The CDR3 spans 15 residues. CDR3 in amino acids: CASSVDGTGFYEQYF. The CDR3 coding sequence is TGTGCCAGCAGCGTAGATGGGACAGGTTTCTACGAGCAGTACTTC. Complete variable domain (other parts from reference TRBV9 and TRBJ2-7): DSGVTQTPKHLITATGQRVTLRCSPRSGDLSVYWYQQSLDQGLQFLIQYYNGEERAKGNILERFSAQQFPDLHSELNLSSLELGDSALYFCASSVDGTGFYEQYFGPGTRLTVT.

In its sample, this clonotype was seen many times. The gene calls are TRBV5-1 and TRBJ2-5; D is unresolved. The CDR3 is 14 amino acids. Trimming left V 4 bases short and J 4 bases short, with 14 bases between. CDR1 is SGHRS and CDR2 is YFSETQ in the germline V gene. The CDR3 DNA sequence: TGCGCCAGCAGCACTGATCCTACAGTAGAGACCCAGTACTTC. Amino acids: CASSTDPTVETQYF.

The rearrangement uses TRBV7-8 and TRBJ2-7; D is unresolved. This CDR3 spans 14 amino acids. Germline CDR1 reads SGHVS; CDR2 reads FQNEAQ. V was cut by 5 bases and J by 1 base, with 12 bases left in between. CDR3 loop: CASSRYGESYEQYF. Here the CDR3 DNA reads TGTGCCAGCAGCCGGTATGGTGAGTCCTACGAGCAGTACTTC.

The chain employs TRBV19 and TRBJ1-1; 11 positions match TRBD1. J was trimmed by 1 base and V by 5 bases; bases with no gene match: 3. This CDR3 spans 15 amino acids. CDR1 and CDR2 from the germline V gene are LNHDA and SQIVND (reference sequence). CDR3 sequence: CASSPGQGANTEAFF. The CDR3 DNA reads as TGTGCCAGTAGTCCCGGACAGGGGGCGAACACTGAAGCTTTCTTT.

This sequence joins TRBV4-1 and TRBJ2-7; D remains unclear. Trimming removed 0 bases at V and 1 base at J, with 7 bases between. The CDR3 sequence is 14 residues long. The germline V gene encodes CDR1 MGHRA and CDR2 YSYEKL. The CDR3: CASSQDGRSYEQYF. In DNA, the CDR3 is TGCGCCAGCAGCCAAGATGGCCGGTCCTACGAGCAGTACTTC.

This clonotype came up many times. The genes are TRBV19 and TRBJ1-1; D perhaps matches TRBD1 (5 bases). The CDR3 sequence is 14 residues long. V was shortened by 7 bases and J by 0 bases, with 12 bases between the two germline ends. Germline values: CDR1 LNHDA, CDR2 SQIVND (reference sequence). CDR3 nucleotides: TGTGCCAGTAATATGAGGGGCGTGAACACTGAAGCTTTCTTT. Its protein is CASNMRGVNTEAFF.

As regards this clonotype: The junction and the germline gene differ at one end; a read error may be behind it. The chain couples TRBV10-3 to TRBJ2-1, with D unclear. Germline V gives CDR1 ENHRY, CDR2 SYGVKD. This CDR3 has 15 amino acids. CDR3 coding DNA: TGTGCCAGCAGTTACGTGTCCGCCACAACCAATGAGCAGTTCTTC. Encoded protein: CASSYVSATTNEQFF.

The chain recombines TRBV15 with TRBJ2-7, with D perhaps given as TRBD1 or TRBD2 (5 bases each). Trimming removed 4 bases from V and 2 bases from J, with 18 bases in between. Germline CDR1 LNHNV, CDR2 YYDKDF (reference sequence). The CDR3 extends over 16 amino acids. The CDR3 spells CATSTGTGAGAYEQYV. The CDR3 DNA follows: TGTGCCACCAGCACAGGGACCGGGGCAGGTGCCTACGAGCAGTACGTC.

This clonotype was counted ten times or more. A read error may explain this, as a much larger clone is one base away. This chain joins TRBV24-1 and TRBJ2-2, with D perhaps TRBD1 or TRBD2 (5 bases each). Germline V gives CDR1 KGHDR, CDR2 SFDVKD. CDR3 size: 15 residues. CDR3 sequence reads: CATSVNRPGTGELLF. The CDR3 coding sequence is TGTGCCACCAGTGTTAACAGGCCTGGCACCGGGGAGCTGCTTTTT.

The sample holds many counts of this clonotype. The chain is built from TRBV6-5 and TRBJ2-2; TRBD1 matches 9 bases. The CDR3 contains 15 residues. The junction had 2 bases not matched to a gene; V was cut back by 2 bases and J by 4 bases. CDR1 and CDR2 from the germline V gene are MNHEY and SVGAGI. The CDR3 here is CASSYGTGSTGELFF. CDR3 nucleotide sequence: TGTGCCAGCAGTTACGGGACAGGGAGCACCGGGGAGCTGTTTTTT.

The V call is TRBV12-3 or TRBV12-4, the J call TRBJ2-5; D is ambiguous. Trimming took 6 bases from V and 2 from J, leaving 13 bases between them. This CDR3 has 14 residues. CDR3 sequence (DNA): TGTGCCAGCAGCCTGGACCTCCCTCAAGAGACCCAGTACTTC. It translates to CASSLDLPQETQYF.

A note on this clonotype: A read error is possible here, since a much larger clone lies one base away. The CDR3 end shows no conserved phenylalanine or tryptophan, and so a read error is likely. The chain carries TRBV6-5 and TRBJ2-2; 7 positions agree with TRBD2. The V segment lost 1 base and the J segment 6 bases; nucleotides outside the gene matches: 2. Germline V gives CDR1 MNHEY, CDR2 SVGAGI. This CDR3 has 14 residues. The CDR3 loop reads CASSYLGGPGELFS. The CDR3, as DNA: TGTGCCAGCAGTTACTTGGGAGGGCCCGGGGAGCTGTTTTCT.

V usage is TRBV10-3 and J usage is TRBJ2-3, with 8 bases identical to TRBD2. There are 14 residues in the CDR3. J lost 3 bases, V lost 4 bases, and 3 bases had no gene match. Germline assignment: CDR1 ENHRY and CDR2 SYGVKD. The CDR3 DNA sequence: TGTGCCATCAGTGCCGGACTAGCAACAGATACGCAGTATTTT. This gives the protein CAISAGLATDTQYF.